The 7 T cell receptor beta chains given below trace back to one sample, sequenced in a study of T cell responses to AZD1222 COVID-19 vaccine. Repertoires were generated with immunoSEQ multiplex PCR, while TCRdb's copy carries only in-frame clones and drops some. The data contain over 60,000 clones, 87% of them seen just once; the ten biggest clones take up less than 25%. The specimen comprised peripheral blood, sampled on day 0 of AZD1222 vaccination. These receptors were taken from an adult in good health.

This rearrangement joins TRBV4-2 to TRBJ1-5; 7 bases map to TRBD1. Germline CDR1 and CDR2: LGHNA and YNFKEQ. The CDR3 totals 16 residues. V lost 0 bases to trimming and J lost 1 base; unmatched junction nucleotides: 3. CDR3 in DNA: TGTGCCAGCAGCCAAGATGAGGACAGGAGCAATCAGCCCCAGCATTTT. Its protein is CASSQDEDRSNQPQHF.

V and J are TRBV10-1 and TRBJ1-1, with D perhaps TRBD1 (6 bases). There are 13 residues in the CDR3. Germline CDR1 WNHNN, CDR2 SYGVQD (reference sequence). Trimming took off 6 bases at V and 3 bases at J, with 11 bases between the two ends. CDR3 sequence reads: CASRAGQYTEAFF. In DNA, the CDR3 is TGCGCCAGCAGGGCCGGACAGTACACTGAAGCTTTCTTT.

J is TRBJ1-1 and V is TRBV7-8; D is ambiguous. The CDR3 contains 11 residues. V dropped 6 bases and J dropped 7 bases, with 9 bases sitting between them. The germline V gene has CDR1 SGHVS and CDR2 FQNEAQ. The CDR3 protein is CASRSTGEAFF. CDR3 sequence (DNA): TGTGCCAGCAGGTCCACGGGTGAAGCTTTCTTT.

V is TRBV6-5 and J is TRBJ2-7; the D call may be TRBD1 or TRBD2 (5 bases each). V was clipped by 6 bases and J by 7 bases, with 16 bases between them. The CDR3 sequence is 13 residues long. Germline lookup yields CDR1 MNHEY and CDR2 SVGAGI. CDR3 DNA sequence: TGTGCCAGCAGCAGTGGACACGGGGTTGAGCAGTACTTC. Its translation is CASSSGHGVEQYF.

The CDR3 DNA reads TGTGCCAGCAGTGATAACGCTAACACTGAAGCTTTCTTT. Protein sequence: CASSDNANTEAFF. The rearrangement joins TRBV6-1 to TRBJ1-1; D not certain. Germline assignment: CDR1 MNHNS and CDR2 SASEGT. CDR3 length: 13 residues. V was cut by 3 bases and J by 2 bases, with 7 bases left in between.

This clone was found a few times. The rearrangement joins TRBV19 to TRBJ1-2; 10 positions agree with TRBD1. V gave up 8 bases and J gave up 1 base; unmatched junction bases: 7. The CDR3 is 15 residues long. In germline, CDR1 is LNHDA, CDR2 SQIVND (reference sequence). CDR3 region: CASGTRDRGNYGYTF. The CDR3 DNA is TGTGCCAGTGGGACCCGGGACAGGGGTAACTATGGCTACACCTTC. Combining the CDR3 with reference TRBV19 and TRBJ1-2 gives the whole variable domain DGGITQSPKYLFRKEGQNVTLSCEQNLNHDAMYWYRQDPGQGLRLIYYSQIVNDFQKGDIAEGYSVSREKKESFPLTVTSAQKNPTAFYLCASGTRDRGNYGYTFGSGTRLTVV.

The V gene is TRBV6-2 or TRBV6-3, the J gene TRBJ2-7, with D hard to call. Between the trimmed V and J ends, which lost 2 bases and 7 bases, there was a span of 9 bases. The CDR3 covers 12 residues. CDR1 and CDR2 (germline): MNHEY, SVGEGT. The CDR3 sequence is CASSYILGEQYF. The CDR3 DNA follows: TGTGCCAGCAGTTACATCCTCGGAGAGCAGTACTTC.